This T cell receptor beta chain stems from a study of T cells after yellow fever vaccination. 5'RACE template switching produced TCR cDNA carrying a universal primer site and UMIs. TCRdb called the 5' RACE reads again in MiXCR, with one record for every CDR3 protein. The sample contains 450,000 to 650,000 distinct CDR3 sequences, roughly 13% of which appear only once. Study-level results: Though weaker, the secondary response peaked faster, on day 5 versus 15. Most clones from primary vaccination resurfaced after the booster (about 96% CD4, 88% CD8).

Notes on this clonotype: Its specificity is unknown.

Germline V CDR1 and CDR2: LGHNA, YSLEER. This CDR3 spans 16 amino acids. V was pared by 5 bases and J by 2 bases, with 19 bases between. The sequence was obtained from a man aged 25-40 years who received the YFV17D yellow fever vaccine. The chain recombines TRBV4-3 with TRBJ2-7; D is unresolved. The source material was PBMCs, sampled on the day of the yellow fever booster vaccination. The CDR3 sequence: CASSSNPGGSTYEQYF. The CDR3 coding sequence is TGCGCCAGCAGCTCCAACCCGGGTGGGTCTACCTACGAGCAGTACTTC.